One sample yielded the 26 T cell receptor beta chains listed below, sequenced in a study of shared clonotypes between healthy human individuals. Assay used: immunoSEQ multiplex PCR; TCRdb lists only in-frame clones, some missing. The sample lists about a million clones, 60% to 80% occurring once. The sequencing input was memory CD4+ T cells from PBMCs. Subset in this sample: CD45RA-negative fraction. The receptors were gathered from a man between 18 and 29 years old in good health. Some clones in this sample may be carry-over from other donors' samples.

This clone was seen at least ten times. CDR3 loop: CASSLAQQGRNGYTF. The CDR3 nucleotides read TGTGCCAGCAGTTTGGCTCAACAGGGGAGGAATGGCTACACCTTC. J is TRBJ1-2 and V is TRBV27; 7 bases are shared with TRBD1. The junction had 10 bases not matched to a gene; V was cut back by 3 bases and J by 6 bases. This CDR3 is built from 15 residues. From germline, CDR1 is MNHEY and CDR2 SMNVEV (reference sequence).

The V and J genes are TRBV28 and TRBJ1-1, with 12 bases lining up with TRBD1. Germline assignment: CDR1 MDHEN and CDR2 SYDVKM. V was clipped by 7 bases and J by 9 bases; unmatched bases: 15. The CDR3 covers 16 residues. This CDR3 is CASTSGTGGAGGKAFF. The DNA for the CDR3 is TGTGCCAGCACCTCCGGGACAGGGGGCGCAGGAGGGAAAGCTTTCTTT.

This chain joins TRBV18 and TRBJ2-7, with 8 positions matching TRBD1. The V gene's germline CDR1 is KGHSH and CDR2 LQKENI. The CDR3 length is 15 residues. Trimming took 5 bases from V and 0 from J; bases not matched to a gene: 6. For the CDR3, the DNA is TGTGCCAGCTCAGGCGGGACAGGTGTCTCCTACGAGCAGTACTTC. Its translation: CASSGGTGVSYEQYF.

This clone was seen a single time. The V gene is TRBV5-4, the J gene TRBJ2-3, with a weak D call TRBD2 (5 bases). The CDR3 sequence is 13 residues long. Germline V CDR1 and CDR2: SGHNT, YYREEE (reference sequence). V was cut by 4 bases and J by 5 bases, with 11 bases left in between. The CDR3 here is CASSLPGKDTQYF. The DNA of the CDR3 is TGTGCCAGCAGCCTACCGGGGAAAGATACGCAGTATTTT.

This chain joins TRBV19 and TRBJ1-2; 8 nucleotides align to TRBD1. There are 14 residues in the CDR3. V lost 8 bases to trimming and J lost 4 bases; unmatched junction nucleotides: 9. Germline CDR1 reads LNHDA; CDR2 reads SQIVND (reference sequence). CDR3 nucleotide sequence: TGTGCCAGTTTCCGGACAGGGTTAACCTATGGCTACACCTTC. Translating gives CASFRTGLTYGYTF.

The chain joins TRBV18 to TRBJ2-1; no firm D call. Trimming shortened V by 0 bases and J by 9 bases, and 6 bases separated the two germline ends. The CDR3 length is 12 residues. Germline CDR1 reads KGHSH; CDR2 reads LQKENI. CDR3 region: CASSPPSVEQFF. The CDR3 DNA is TGTGCCAGCTCACCACCCTCGGTTGAGCAGTTCTTC.

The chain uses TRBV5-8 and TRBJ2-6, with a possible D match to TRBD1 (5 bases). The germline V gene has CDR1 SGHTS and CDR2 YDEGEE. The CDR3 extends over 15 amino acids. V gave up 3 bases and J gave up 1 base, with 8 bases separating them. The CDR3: CASSSRVSGANVLTF. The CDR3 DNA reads TGTGCCAGCAGCTCCAGGGTATCTGGGGCCAACGTCCTGACTTTC.

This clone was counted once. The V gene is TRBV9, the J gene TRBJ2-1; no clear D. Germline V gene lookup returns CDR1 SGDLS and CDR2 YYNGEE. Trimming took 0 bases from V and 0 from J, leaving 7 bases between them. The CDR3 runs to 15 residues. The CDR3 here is CASSVEPGSYNEQFF. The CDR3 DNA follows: TGTGCCAGCAGCGTAGAGCCAGGCTCCTACAATGAGCAGTTCTTC.

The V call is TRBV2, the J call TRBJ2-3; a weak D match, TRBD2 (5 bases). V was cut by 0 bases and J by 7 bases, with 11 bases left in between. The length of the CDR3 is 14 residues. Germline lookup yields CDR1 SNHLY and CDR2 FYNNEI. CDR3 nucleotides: TGTGCCAGCAGTGAAGCGGCGACTATGAATACGCAGTATTTT. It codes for CASSEAATMNTQYF.

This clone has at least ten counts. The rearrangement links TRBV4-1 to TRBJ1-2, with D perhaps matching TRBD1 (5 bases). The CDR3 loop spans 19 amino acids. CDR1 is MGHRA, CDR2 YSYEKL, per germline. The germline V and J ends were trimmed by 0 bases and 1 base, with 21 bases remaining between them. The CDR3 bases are TGCGCCAGCAGCCAAGAGATGAGGCCAGGGCTTGGTGTTAACTATGGCTACACCTTC. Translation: CASSQEMRPGLGVNYGYTF.

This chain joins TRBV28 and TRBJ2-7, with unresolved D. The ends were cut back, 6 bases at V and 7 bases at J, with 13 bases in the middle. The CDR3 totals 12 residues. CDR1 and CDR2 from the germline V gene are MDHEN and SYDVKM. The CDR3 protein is CASSSSTGEQYF. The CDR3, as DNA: TGTGCCAGCAGCTCCTCGACGGGTGAGCAGTACTTC.

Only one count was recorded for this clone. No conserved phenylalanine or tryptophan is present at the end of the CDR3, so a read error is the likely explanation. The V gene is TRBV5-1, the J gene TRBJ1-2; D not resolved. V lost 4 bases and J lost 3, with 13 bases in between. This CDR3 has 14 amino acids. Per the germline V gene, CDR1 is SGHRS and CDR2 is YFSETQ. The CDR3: CASSAGREDYGYTL. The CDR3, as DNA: TGCGCCAGCAGCGCCGGACGGGAAGACTATGGCTACACCTTA.

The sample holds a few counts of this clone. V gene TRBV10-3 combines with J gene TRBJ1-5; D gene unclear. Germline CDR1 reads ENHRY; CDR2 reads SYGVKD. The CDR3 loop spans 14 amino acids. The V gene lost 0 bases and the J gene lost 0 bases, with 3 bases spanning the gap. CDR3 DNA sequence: TGTGCCATCAGTGAGTCGAGTAGCAATCAGCCCCAGCATTTT. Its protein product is CAISESSSNQPQHF.

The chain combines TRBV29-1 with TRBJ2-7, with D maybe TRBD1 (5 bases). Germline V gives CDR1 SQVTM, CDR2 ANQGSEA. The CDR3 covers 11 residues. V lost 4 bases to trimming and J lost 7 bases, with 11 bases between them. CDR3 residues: CSVATVGEQYF. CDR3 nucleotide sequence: TGCAGCGTTGCGACAGTAGGTGAGCAGTACTTC.

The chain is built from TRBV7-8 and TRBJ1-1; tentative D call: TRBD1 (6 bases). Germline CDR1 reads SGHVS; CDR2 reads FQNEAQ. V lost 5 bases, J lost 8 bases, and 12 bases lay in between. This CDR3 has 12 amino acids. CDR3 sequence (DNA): TGTGCCAGCAGCCCATGGGGGGGCGAAGCTTTCTTT. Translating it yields CASSPWGGEAFF.

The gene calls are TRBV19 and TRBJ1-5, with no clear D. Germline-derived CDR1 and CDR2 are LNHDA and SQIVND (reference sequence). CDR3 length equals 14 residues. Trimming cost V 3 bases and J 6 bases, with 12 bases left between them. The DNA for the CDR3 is TGTGCCAGTAGTATTAGGGCGGGGTTTCAGCCCCAGCATTTT. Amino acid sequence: CASSIRAGFQPQHF.

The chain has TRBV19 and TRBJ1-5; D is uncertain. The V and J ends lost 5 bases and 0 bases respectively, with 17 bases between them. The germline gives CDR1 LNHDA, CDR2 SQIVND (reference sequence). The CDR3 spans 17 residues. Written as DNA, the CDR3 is TGTGCCAGTAGTCCTAGTCAACGCATAAATAGCAATCAGCCCCAGCATTTT. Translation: CASSPSQRINSNQPQHF.

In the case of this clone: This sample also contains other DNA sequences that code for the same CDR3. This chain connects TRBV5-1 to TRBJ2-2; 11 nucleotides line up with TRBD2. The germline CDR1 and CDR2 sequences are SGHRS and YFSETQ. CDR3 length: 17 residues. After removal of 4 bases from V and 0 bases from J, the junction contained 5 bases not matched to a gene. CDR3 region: CASSPGTSGSNTGELFF. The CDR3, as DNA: TGCGCCAGCAGCCCGGGGACTAGCGGTTCGAACACCGGGGAGCTGTTTTTT.

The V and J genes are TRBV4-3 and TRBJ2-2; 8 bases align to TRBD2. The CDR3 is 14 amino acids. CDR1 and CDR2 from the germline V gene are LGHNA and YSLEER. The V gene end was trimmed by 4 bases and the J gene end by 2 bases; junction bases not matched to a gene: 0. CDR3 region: CASSLAGNTGELFF. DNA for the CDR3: TGCGCCAGCAGCCTAGCGGGAAACACCGGGGAGCTGTTTTTT.

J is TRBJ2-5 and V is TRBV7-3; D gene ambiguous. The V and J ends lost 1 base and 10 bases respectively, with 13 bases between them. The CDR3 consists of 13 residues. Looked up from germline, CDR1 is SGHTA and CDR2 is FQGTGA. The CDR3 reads CASSLSRTALQYF. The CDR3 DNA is TGTGCCAGCAGCTTAAGCCGGACCGCCCTCCAGTACTTC.

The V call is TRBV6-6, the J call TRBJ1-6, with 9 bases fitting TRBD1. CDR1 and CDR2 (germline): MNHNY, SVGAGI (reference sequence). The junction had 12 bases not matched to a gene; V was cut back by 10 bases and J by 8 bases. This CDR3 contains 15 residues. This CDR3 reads CATRTLGTGYSPLHF. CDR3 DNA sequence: TGTGCCACCAGAACTCTCGGGACAGGGTATTCACCCCTCCACTTT.

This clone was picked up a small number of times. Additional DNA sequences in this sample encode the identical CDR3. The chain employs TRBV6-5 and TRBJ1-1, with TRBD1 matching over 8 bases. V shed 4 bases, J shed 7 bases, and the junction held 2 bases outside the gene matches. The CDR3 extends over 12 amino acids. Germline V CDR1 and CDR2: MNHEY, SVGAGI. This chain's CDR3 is CASSSRGREAFF. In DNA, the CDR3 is TGTGCCAGCAGTTCCAGGGGGCGTGAAGCTTTCTTT.

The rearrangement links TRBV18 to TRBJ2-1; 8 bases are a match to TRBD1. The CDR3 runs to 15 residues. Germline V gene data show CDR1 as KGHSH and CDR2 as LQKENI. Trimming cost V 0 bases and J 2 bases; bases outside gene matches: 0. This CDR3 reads CASSPPTGAYNEQFF. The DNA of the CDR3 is TGTGCCAGCTCACCACCGACAGGGGCCTACAATGAGCAGTTCTTC.

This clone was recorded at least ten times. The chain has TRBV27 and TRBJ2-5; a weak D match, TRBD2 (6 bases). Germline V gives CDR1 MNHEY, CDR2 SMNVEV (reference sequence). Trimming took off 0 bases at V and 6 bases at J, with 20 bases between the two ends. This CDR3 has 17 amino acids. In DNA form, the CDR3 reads TGTGCCAGCAGTTTATCGGGGGGTACTAATGCCGTAAAGACCCAGTACTTC. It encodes CASSLSGGTNAVKTQYF.

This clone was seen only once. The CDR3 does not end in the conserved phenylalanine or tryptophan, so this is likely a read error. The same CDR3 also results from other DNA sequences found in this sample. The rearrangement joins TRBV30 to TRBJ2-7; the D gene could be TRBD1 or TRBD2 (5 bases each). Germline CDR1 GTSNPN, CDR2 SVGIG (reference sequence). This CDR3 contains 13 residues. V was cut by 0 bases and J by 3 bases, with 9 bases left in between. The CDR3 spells CAWSVLGDYEQYL. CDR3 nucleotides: TGTGCCTGGAGTGTACTAGGGGACTACGAGCAGTACTTA.

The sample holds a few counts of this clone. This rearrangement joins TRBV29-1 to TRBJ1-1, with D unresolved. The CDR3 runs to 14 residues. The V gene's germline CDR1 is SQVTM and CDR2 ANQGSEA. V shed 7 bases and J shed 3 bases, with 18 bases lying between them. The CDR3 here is CSARSTVSYTEAFF. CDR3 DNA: TGCAGCGCCAGAAGTACGGTTTCATACACTGAAGCTTTCTTT.